This section outlines one T cell receptor beta chain sequence together with its context. The sample belongs to a study of blood T cell repertoires in COVID-19. Study details: From the United States, Italy and Spain came samples of acute and convalescent COVID-19. Sample material is recorded as cDNA or gDNA derived from T cells, B-cell-depleted T cells, or PBMCs.

The CDR3 length is 14 residues. V gave up 5 bases and J gave up 5 bases, with 14 bases separating them. The V gene's germline CDR1 is SGHDT and CDR2 YYEEEE. Original methodology: Counts of nucleated cells, estimated from reference gene primer amplification, were obtained. The method was immunoSEQ multiplex PCR; TCRdb's version includes in-frame clones alone and lacks a portion of them. V and J calls and clone size come straight from that table; D and trimming were deduced from the DNA. The data show about 130,000 clones, with more than 90% seen just once and around 3.8% held by the top ten. The sequenced sample consisted of peripheral blood. The rearrangement joins TRBV5-6 to TRBJ1-5; TRBD1 might be the D (6 bases). The receptor comes from a man between 45 and 60 years old with active COVID-19. The CDR3: CASRLWGGHQPQHF. The CDR3 DNA follows: TGTGCCAGCAGGTTATGGGGGGGCCATCAGCCCCAGCATTTT.